The count of the clone carrying this T cell receptor beta chain is one. This specimen comes from a study of control samples from healthy donors and cancer patients. CDR1 is SGDLS, CDR2 YYNGEE, per germline. This CDR3 region has 18 residues. J lost 5 bases, V lost 3 bases, and 13 bases had no gene match. The repertoire was sequenced with immunoSEQ multiplex PCR; TCRdb's copy has only in-frame clones and lacks some. The repertoire includes 50,000 or so clones, more than 95% of them detected once, and about 1% sits in the top ten. The sequencing input was blood. This TCR derives from a woman aged 18-30 years in good health. The rearrangement links TRBV9 to TRBJ2-5; 13 positions agree with TRBD2. This chain's CDR3 is CASSAPGTSGTARETQYF. The CDR3 region has the DNA TGTGCCAGCAGCGCTCCCGGGACTAGCGGGACCGCTCGGGAGACCCAGTACTTC.